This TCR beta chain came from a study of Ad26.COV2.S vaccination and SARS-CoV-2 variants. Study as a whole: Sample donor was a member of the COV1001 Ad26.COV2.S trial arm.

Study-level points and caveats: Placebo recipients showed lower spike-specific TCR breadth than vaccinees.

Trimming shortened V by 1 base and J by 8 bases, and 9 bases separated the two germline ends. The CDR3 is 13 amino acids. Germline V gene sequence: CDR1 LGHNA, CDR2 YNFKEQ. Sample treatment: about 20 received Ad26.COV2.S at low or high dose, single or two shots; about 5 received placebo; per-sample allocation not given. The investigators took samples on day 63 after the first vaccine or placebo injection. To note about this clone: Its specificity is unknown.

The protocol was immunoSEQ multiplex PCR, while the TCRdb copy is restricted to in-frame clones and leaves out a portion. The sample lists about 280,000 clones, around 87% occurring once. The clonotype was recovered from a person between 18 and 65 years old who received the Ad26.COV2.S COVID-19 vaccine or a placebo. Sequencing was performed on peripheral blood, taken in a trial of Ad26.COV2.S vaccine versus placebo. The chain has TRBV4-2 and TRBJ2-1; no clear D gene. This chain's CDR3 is CASSQAAGHEQFF. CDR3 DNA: TGTGCCAGCAGCCAAGCTGCCGGTCATGAGCAGTTCTTC.